The sequence of this T cell receptor beta chain was determined in a study of cytomegalovirus exposure and HLA in healthy donors. Primers included in the PCR were 60 Vbeta and 13 Jbeta primers. Sequencing was performed with immunoSEQ multiplex PCR; in TCRdb, only in-frame clones are kept and a portion is missing. The sample has some 170,000 clones; over 60% are singletons. Germline CDR1 reads SGHRS; CDR2 reads YFSETQ. The ends lost 4 bases at V and 1 base at J; junction bases unmatched: 10. The CDR3 runs to 19 residues. The V and J genes are TRBV5-1 and TRBJ2-1; TRBD2 matches 14 bases. The TCR comes from a man aged 35-49 years in good health and CMV-seropositive. The sequenced sample consisted of PBMCs. The CDR3 coding sequence is TGCGCCAGCAGCGTCCCCGGGACTAGCGGGAGTACGTCCTACAATGAGCAGTTCTTC. Amino acid sequence: CASSVPGTSGSTSYNEQFF.